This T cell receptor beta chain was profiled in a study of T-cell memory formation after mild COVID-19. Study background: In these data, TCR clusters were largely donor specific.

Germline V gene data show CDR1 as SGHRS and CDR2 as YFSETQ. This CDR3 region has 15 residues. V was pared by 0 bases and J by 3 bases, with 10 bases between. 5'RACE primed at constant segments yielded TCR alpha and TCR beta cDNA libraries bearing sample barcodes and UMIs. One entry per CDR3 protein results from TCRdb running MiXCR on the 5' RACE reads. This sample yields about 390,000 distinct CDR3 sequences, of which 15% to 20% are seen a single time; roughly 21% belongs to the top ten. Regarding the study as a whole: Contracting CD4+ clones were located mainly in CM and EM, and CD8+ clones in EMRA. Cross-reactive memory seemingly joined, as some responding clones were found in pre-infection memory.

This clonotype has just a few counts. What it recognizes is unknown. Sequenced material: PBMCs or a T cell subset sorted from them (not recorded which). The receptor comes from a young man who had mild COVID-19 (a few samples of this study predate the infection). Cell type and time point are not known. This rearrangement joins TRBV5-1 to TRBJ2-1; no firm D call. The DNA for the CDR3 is TGCGCCAGCAGCTTGGCCCAAGCAATCTACAATGAGCAGTTCTTC. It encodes CASSLAQAIYNEQFF.